The subject of this entry is one T cell receptor (beta chain). Its antigen is as yet unknown. This specimen comes from a study of shared clonotypes between healthy human individuals. Naive CD8 cells comprised CD45RO-negative, CCR7-positively selected cells, excluding terminally differentiated effector memory CD45RA+ cells. TCRdb's copy holds only in-frame clones and misses some; the assay was immunoSEQ multiplex PCR. The sample shows about 2 million clones, approximately 95% of them seen only once. Regarding the study as a whole: Estimated richness values were generally larger in naive subsets than in memory subsets.

The CDR3 is 14 amino acids. The V gene lost 4 bases and the J gene lost 3 bases, with 12 bases spanning the gap. Germline CDR1 MNHEY, CDR2 SVGAGI. The chain joins TRBV6-5 to TRBJ2-5; D is unresolved. This TCR was sampled from a man younger than 30 in good health. The sequenced material came from naive CD8+ T cells sorted from blood. CDR3 protein: CASSLVFGEETQYF. DNA of the CDR3: TGTGCCAGCAGTTTAGTCTTCGGCGAAGAGACCCAGTACTTC.